The rows below give T cell receptor beta chains drawn from one sample of a study of cytomegalovirus exposure and HLA in healthy donors. Generated by immunoSEQ multiplex PCR, the TCRdb table keeps only in-frame clones and is missing some. The table shows over 80,000 clones, with roughly 73% occurring only once. The sample consisted of PBMCs. These receptors were collected from a man aged 35-49 years in good health and CMV-seronegative. Both conserved end residues are part of each CDR3. D genes are given only for firm matches. Not every row has a clone size; where given, it reads once, few, many or a size class.

abundance,v_gene,j_gene,d_gene,CDR3nt,CDR3aa
.,TRBV18,TRBJ1-2,.,TGTGCCAGCTCACCAACGACCGGGGAGATCGATGGCTACACCTTC,CASSPTTGEIDGYTF
.,TRBV5-1,TRBJ1-3,.,TGCGCCAGCAGCCCTATTCTCTCTGGAAACACCATATATTTT,CASSPILSGNTIYF
few,TRBV11-2,TRBJ1-6,.,TGTGCCAGCAGCCTTCGGGGAATGAGTTCACCCCTCCACTTT,CASSLRGMSSPLHF
.,TRBV5-1,TRBJ2-7,TRBD2,TGCGCCAGCAGCTTTACTAGCGGGTCCTACGAGCAGTACTTC,CASSFTSGSYEQYF
few,TRBV19,TRBJ1-5,.,TGTGCCAGTTTCGACATGTTTAGTAATCAGCCCCAGCATTTT,CASFDMFSNQPQHF
few,TRBV6-1,TRBJ2-7,TRBD2,TGTGCCACTTCCGTGGGGCTAGCGGATTACGAGCAGTACTTC,CATSVGLADYEQYF
.,TRBV7-2,TRBJ1-1,.,TGTGCCAGCAGCTTATTAGCTGCGGTGAACACTGAAGCTTTCTTT,CASSLLAAVNTEAFF
.,TRBV5-6,TRBJ2-1,TRBD2,TGTGCCAGCAGCACACTAGCGGGGGGGTACAATGAGCAGTTCTTC,CASSTLAGGYNEQFF
once,TRBV28,TRBJ2-7,.,TGTGCCACCAGAGCGAATTCCTACGAGCAGTACTTC,CATRANSYEQYF
once,TRBV13,TRBJ2-7,.,TGTGCCAGCAGCCCGTCCGGGAGAACCTACGAGCAGTACTTC,CASSPSGRTYEQYF
few,TRBV6-1,TRBJ1-1,.,TGTGCCAGCACCCGGGTGCAGGAGGTTGAAGCTTTCTTT,CASTRVQEVEAFF
.,TRBV5-8,TRBJ2-7,.,TGTGCCAGCAGCTTGTTCCAGGGGGAGCAGTACTTC,CASSLFQGEQYF
.,TRBV4-3,TRBJ2-7,.,TGCGCCAGCAGCCAAGATCCGGACACACGGTACGAGCAGTACTTC,CASSQDPDTRYEQYF
.,TRBV4-1,TRBJ1-1,.,TGCGCCAGCAGCCAGACATATATTGAAGCTTTCTTT,CASSQTYIEAFF